These T cell receptor beta chains were read from a single sample in a study of T cells in Graves' hyperthyroidism and ophthalmopathy. TCRdb recomputed calls from the multiplex PCR reads with MiXCR, one row per CDR3 protein. This sample has 300,000 to 400,000 distinct CDR3 sequences, with over 11% found just once. The sequenced sample was blood. The receptors were sampled from a young woman with Graves' hyperthyroidism. Both conserved end residues are part of each CDR3. A D gene is named only where the DNA matches it firmly. For some rows the clone size is stated as once, few or many, or as a class when expanded; others skip it.

-,TRBV7-9,many,TRBJ2-7,CASSPRLVGSYEQYF,TGTGCCAGCAGCCCAAGACTAGTGGGTTCCTACGAGCAGTACTTC
TRBD1,TRBV10-3,-,TRBJ2-3,CAISGQGIDTQYF,TGTGCCATCAGCGGACAGGGAATAGATACGCAGTATTTT
TRBD1,TRBV20-1,few,TRBJ2-7,CSARVVRTGDYEQYF,TGCAGTGCTAGAGTCGTCCGGACAGGTGATTACGAGCAGTACTTC
-,TRBV15,few,TRBJ2-1,CATSRVFPPFNEQFF,TGTGCCACCAGCAGAGTATTTCCCCCGTTCAATGAGCAGTTCTTC
TRBD1,TRBV10-3,many,TRBJ2-2,CAISNPDRADGELFF,TGTGCCATCAGCAACCCGGACAGGGCGGACGGGGAGCTGTTTTTT
-,TRBV7-9,many,TRBJ1-1,CASSHERSGQWNTEAFF,TGTGCCAGCAGCCATGAGCGATCCGGACAATGGAACACTGAAGCTTTCTTT
-,TRBV7-9,-,TRBJ2-7,CASSLGNLGYEQYF,TGTGCCAGCAGCCTGGGGAACTTGGGCTACGAGCAGTACTTC
TRBD2,TRBV4-2,-,TRBJ2-1,CASSHPVTSGNNEQFF,TGTGCCAGCAGCCACCCGGTGACTAGCGGAAACAATGAGCAGTTCTTC
TRBD1,TRBV20-1,few,TRBJ1-4,CSARAGTGYEKLFF,TGCAGTGCTAGAGCCGGGACAGGGTACGAAAAACTGTTTTTT
-,TRBV7-2,-,TRBJ2-2,CASSLEAREGGGELFF,TGTGCCAGCAGCTTAGAGGCCCGGGAAGGGGGCGGGGAGCTGTTTTTT
TRBD2,TRBV28,many,TRBJ2-3,CAGGGAGSTDTQYF,TGTGCCGGGGGAGGGGCGGGGAGCACAGATACGCAGTATTTT
-,TRBV20-1,-,TRBJ1-1,CSAVGSRASTEAFF,TGCAGTGCCGTGGGTAGCAGGGCAAGCACTGAAGCTTTCTTT
-,TRBV7-2,few,TRBJ2-7,CASSLSSGAISYEQYF,TGTGCCAGCAGCTTATCGTCAGGGGCGATCTCCTACGAGCAGTACTTC
TRBD2,TRBV27,many,TRBJ2-3,CASSRIITSGVTDTQYF,TGTGCCAGCAGCCGAATAATTACTAGCGGGGTCACAGATACGCAGTATTTT
-,TRBV2,-,TRBJ1-2,CASIREQGGGHTF,TGTGCCAGCATCCGTGAGCAGGGAGGCGGCCACACCTTC
-,TRBV9,-,TRBJ1-5,CASSVSWADNQPQHF,TGTGCCAGCAGCGTTTCTTGGGCGGATAATCAGCCCCAGCATTTT
-,TRBV12-5,many,TRBJ2-4,CASGLVNERGTRTKNIQYF,TGTGCTAGTGGTTTGGTAAATGAGAGGGGGACACGGACCAAAAACATTCAGTACTTC
TRBD1,TRBV12-3/TRBV12-4,many,TRBJ2-5,CASSSSGTGGPQETQYF,TGTGCCAGCAGTTCATCCGGGACAGGGGGCCCCCAAGAGACCCAGTACTTC
TRBD2,TRBV10-3,-,TRBJ2-5,CAISESLAGAGAETQYF,TGTGCCATCAGTGAGTCTCTGGCGGGAGCAGGCGCAGAGACCCAGTACTTC
-,TRBV24-1,many,TRBJ1-1,CATSDPGHPAGAFF,TGTGCCACCAGTGATCCGGGACACCCCGCCGGAGCTTTCTTT
-,TRBV20-1,many,TRBJ2-1,CSARGTYNEQFF,TGCAGTGCTAGGGGAACTTACAATGAGCAGTTCTTC
-,TRBV28,-,TRBJ2-6,CASNEDSGANVLTF,TGTGCCAGTAACGAGGACTCTGGGGCCAACGTCCTGACTTTC
TRBD2,TRBV28,many,TRBJ2-3,CASSTGRGGEDTQYF,TGTGCCAGCAGTACTGGACGGGGGGGAGAAGATACGCAGTATTTT
TRBD1,TRBV20-1,many,TRBJ1-1,CSARDTGQGSTEAFF,TGCAGTGCTAGAGATACGGGACAGGGAAGCACTGAAGCTTTCTTT
-,TRBV11-1,many,TRBJ2-5,CASSPLISGETQYF,TGTGCCAGCAGCCCACTAATTTCTGGAGAGACCCAGTACTTC
TRBD2,TRBV11-2,-,TRBJ2-4,CASRAPLAGVAKNIQYF,TGTGCCAGCAGAGCCCCCCTGGCGGGGGTAGCCAAAAACATTCAGTACTTC
-,TRBV11-2,many,TRBJ1-2,CASSLSATPGPNYGYTF,TGTGCCAGCAGCCTCTCAGCTACACCAGGGCCTAACTATGGCTACACCTTC
-,TRBV6-2/TRBV6-3,few,TRBJ2-2,CASQVTSTGELFF,TGTGCCAGCCAGGTCACCAGCACCGGGGAGCTGTTTTTT
-,TRBV15,many,TRBJ1-3,CATSRGSGSGNTIYF,TGTGCCACCAGCAGAGGGTCCGGCTCTGGAAACACCATATATTTT
TRBD1,TRBV6-1,few,TRBJ1-4,CASSQEQGANEKLFF,TGTGCCAGCAGCCAGGAACAGGGGGCGAATGAAAAACTGTTTTTT
-,TRBV30,few,TRBJ1-5,CAWTALGGQPQHF,TGTGCCTGGACCGCCTTGGGGGGTCAGCCCCAGCATTTT
-,TRBV19,few,TRBJ2-7,CASRRSWDRSYEQYF,TGTGCCAGTAGGAGATCCTGGGACCGGTCCTACGAGCAGTACTTC
-,TRBV6-2/TRBV6-3,many,TRBJ2-3,CASSKTEYTQYF,TGTGCCAGCAGTAAGACGGAGTATACGCAGTATTTT
TRBD1,TRBV7-9,-,TRBJ2-2,CASSSPGTGGLSLFF,TGTGCCAGCAGCTCCCCCGGGACAGGGGGCCTGAGCCTGTTTTTT
-,TRBV19,few,TRBJ2-2,CASSIVGRPNTGELFF,TGTGCCAGTAGTATCGTAGGACGACCGAACACCGGGGAGCTGTTTTTT
TRBD2,TRBV7-9,few,TRBJ2-7,CASSILTGGSEQYF,TGTGCCAGCAGCATTTTAACGGGGGGTTCCGAGCAGTACTTC
-,TRBV20-1,-,TRBJ2-1,CSARDEARDNEQFF,TGCAGTGCTAGAGATGAAGCTCGTGACAATGAGCAGTTCTTC
-,TRBV6-5,many,TRBJ2-5,CASSYTRTQETQYF,TGTGCCAGCAGTTACACGAGGACCCAAGAGACCCAGTACTTC
TRBD2,TRBV29-1,-,TRBJ2-2,CSVAASGSIAGELFF,TGCAGCGTTGCGGCTAGCGGGAGTATCGCCGGGGAGCTGTTTTTT
-,TRBV28,many,TRBJ1-2,CASSPLGQVGSYGYTF,TGTGCCAGCAGTCCCCTCGGCCAAGTCGGGAGCTATGGCTACACCTTC
-,TRBV6-1,many,TRBJ1-2,CASSENRVSYGYTF,TGTGCCAGCAGCGAGAACAGGGTCTCCTATGGCTACACCTTC
-,TRBV28,many,TRBJ2-1,CASIYGPGDNEQFF,TGTGCCAGCATTTACGGGCCTGGGGACAATGAGCAGTTCTTC
-,TRBV24-1,many,TRBJ2-2,CATRGGTGELFF,TGTGCCACCAGAGGGGGGACCGGGGAGCTGTTTTTT
-,TRBV5-1,few,TRBJ2-3,CASSLAAVTDTQYF,TGCGCCAGCAGCTTGGCGGCGGTCACAGATACGCAGTATTTT
TRBD1,TRBV27,many,TRBJ1-6,CASRNVGDRGHDSPLHF,TGTGCCAGCAGAAACGTGGGGGACAGGGGGCACGATTCACCCCTCCACTTT